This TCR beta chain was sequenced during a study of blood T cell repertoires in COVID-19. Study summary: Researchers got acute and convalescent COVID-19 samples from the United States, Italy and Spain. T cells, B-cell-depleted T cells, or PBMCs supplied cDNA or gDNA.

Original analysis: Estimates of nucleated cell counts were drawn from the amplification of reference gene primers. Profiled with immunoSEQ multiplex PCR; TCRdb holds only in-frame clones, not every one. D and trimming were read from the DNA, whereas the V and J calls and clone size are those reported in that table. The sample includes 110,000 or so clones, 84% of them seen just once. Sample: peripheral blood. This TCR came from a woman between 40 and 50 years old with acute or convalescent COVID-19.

The CDR3 region is CAALPSGLNTGELFF. The CDR3 coding sequence is TGTGCCGCACTCCCTAGCGGACTGAACACCGGGGAGCTGTTTTTT. The chain carries TRBV6-5 and TRBJ2-2; 7 bases match TRBD2. The CDR3 length is 15 residues. V lost 11 bases to trimming and J lost 1 base; unmatched junction nucleotides: 10. Germline CDR1 and CDR2: MNHEY and SVGAGI.